The source of this TCR beta chain is a study of cytomegalovirus exposure and HLA in healthy donors. Study-level results: In a later analysis, donors in an Asian-associated ancestry cluster reportedly had fewer N-insertions in productive TCRs than the cohort mean. In vitro confirmation showed a few CMV-associated chains to be CMV antigen specific. In a later analysis, V- and J-gene trimming of beta chains associated with a DCLRE1C missense variant, replicated independently. Reportedly, diagnosis of cytomegalovirus status by the classifier showed high specificity and sensitivity.

Germline V gives CDR1 MDHEN, CDR2 SYDVKM. V lost 6 bases and J lost 2; bases outside the gene matches: 12. The CDR3 totals 16 residues. As regards this clone: What it binds is not known.

It was with 60 Vbeta and 13 Jbeta primers that the PCR ran. This table comes from immunoSEQ multiplex PCR, and its TCRdb copy is limited to in-frame clones, with some not included. The data contain 90,000 to 120,000 clones, around 73% of them singletons. The material sequenced was PBMCs. The chain uses TRBV28 and TRBJ2-7, with TRBD1 matching over 8 bases. The clonotype was recovered from a man aged 30 to 39 in good health and CMV-seronegative. The CDR3 loop reads CASSTTPWDRTYEQYF. The CDR3 DNA is TGTGCCAGCAGCACGACACCTTGGGACAGGACCTACGAGCAGTACTTC.